This T cell receptor beta chain was sequenced for a study of chemoradiotherapy in HPV16-positive cancers. To note about this clone: Its antigen remains unidentified.

Findings of the study overall: Non-HPV-specific T cells did not expand in tumors during treatment, whereas candidate HPV-specific clones and E7-related motifs did.

Profiled with immunoSEQ multiplex PCR; TCRdb holds only in-frame clones, not every one. The sample has more than 15,000 clones, 60% to 80% seen once. Repertoires were sampled repeatedly during chemoradiotherapy. The origin of this receptor is a human donor with HPV-associated anogenital cancer. Sample collection occurred from a patient who underwent chemoradiotherapy.

CDR3 nucleotides: TGTGCCAGCAGTGACAGCGGGAAGGGCTCCTACAATGAGCAGTTCTTC. Amino acid sequence: CASSDSGKGSYNEQFF. The chain couples TRBV28 to TRBJ2-1; 7 bases are shared with TRBD2. Germline values: CDR1 MDHEN, CDR2 SYDVKM. Trimming took 5 bases from V and 0 from J; bases not matched to a gene: 7. The CDR3 length is 16 residues.